Sequencing of this T cell receptor (beta chain) was carried out in a study of shared clonotypes between healthy human individuals. For the study at large: The study drew on a couple of women and a few men aged 18 to 49 as donors. Whole-study findings and limits: In contrast to clonotypes shared by all four donors, non-shared clonotypes had lower generation probabilities.

Authors' processing steps: In the immunoSEQ data, sequences were junction-only and lacked quality scores, so filtering differed. TCRdb's table, derived via immunoSEQ multiplex PCR, lists solely in-frame clones and lacks some. That table gives V, J and clone size, and the DNA gave D and trimming. Among some 500,000 clones, around 96% were seen once, and the ten largest hold 0.055% to 0.075%. CDR1 and CDR2 (germline): GTSNPN, SVGIG (reference sequence). V dropped 2 bases and J dropped 11 bases, with 13 bases sitting between them. The CDR3 spans 11 residues. Concerning this clone: What it binds is not known.

The split of CD4+ cells yielded CD45RA+ naive and CD45RA-negative memory subsets. The sequence was obtained from a woman aged 25 to 45 in good health. The V call is TRBV30, the J call TRBJ2-7, with D possibly being TRBD1 or TRBD2 (6 bases each). The sequencing input was naive CD4+ T cells sorted from blood. Sample subset: CD45RA+ positively selected. The chain's CDR3 is CAWSPTGRKYF. The DNA for the CDR3 is TGTGCCTGGAGTCCCACAGGGAGGAAGTACTTC.